Below are 31 T cell receptor beta chains sequenced from a single sample in a study of spatial heterogeneity in lung cancer (dated by TCRdb to 2018 to 2020). Library preparation employed 5' RACE. The sequencer was a NextSeq 500. TCRdb reprocessing: public reads trimmed at Q25 with fastp, clones called with MiXCR, in-frame beta chains kept. Identical CDR3 proteins give one entry, which carries the most common genes and DNA. The sample table shows approximately 11,000 distinct CDR3 sequences, and over 3% are seen once. The ten largest clonotypes hold around 50% of the sample. The label giving this sample's time point can be read as: sample taken at primary tumor resection. Whole RNA extracted from tumor and nontumor lung tissue, or from cryopreserved PBMC samples, was used for TCR sequencing without cell sorting. The sequencing used PBMCs, collected at surgery. The receptors here all came from a female donor with early-stage non-small cell lung cancer.

This clonotype was seen repeatedly, ten times or more. The library was designed around alpha chains, so this beta chain is a stray read whose abundance carries little weight. The rearrangement links TRBV7-8 to TRBJ2-7; D uncertain. V lost 5 bases to trimming and J lost 2 bases, with 13 bases between them. This CDR3 has 14 amino acids. Per germline, CDR1 SGHVS and CDR2 FQNEAQ. The CDR3 region is CASSLRVETYEQYF. CDR3 bases: TGTGCCAGCAGCCTCCGGGTGGAAACCTACGAGCAGTACTTC.

This clonotype showed up many times. In a library made to pick up alpha chains, this beta chain is a stray read with a size that means little. The chain has TRBV21-1 and TRBJ1-1; TRBD1 is the table's D call and was not checked against the DNA. TRBV21-1 is recorded as a pseudogene. CDR3 length equals 15 residues. The CDR3 sequence: CASSNDQGRDTEAFF. In DNA, the CDR3 is TGTGCCAGCAGCAACGATCAGGGAAGGGACACTGAAGCTTTCTTT.

This clonotype was observed many times. The library was prepared for alpha chains; this beta chain is a stray read, so its frequency means little. This chain links TRBV20-1 with TRBJ2-3; TRBD2 agrees at 12 bases. The CDR3 runs to 16 residues. Germline V gene sequence: CDR1 DFQATT, CDR2 SNEGSKA (reference sequence). V lost 4 bases and J lost 1; bases outside the gene matches: 6. Written as DNA, the CDR3 is TGCAGTGCTATACCGACTAGCGGGGGACGCACAGATACGCAGTATTTT. This sequence encodes CSAIPTSGGRTDTQYF.

On this clonotype: The size of this beta chain means little, since it is a stray read in a library made for alpha chains. The chain links TRBV7-2 to TRBJ1-5; D is perhaps TRBD1 (6 bases). The germline CDR1 and CDR2 sequences are SGHTA and FQGNSA. V shed 2 bases and J shed 0 bases, with 11 bases lying between them. The CDR3 is made up of 16 amino acids. CDR3 in amino acids: CASSLMGGHSNQPQHF. DNA of the CDR3: TGTGCCAGCAGCTTAATGGGGGGGCATAGCAATCAGCCCCAGCATTTT.

This clonotype came up many times. This beta chain came through as a stray read in a library set up for alpha chains, and its size says little. V usage is TRBV3-1 and J usage is TRBJ1-2; D call uncertain. The V gene's germline CDR1 is LGHDT and CDR2 YNNKEL (reference sequence). Trimming cost V 0 bases and J 4 bases, with 12 bases left between them. CDR3 length: 15 residues. For the CDR3, the DNA is TGTGCCAGCAGCCAAGACCAAAGGCCCAGCTATGGCTACACCTTC. Its translation: CASSQDQRPSYGYTF.

This clonotype came up many times. This beta chain slipped into a library made for alpha chains as a stray read, so its size is not meaningful. The V gene is TRBV4-2, the J gene TRBJ2-1; 8 bases match TRBD2. The V gene end was trimmed by 3 bases and the J gene end by 7 bases; junction bases not matched to a gene: 8. In germline, CDR1 is LGHNA, CDR2 YNFKEQ. The CDR3 covers 15 residues. In nucleotides, the CDR3 is TGTGCCAGCAGCCACCGAGCGGGAGCGGGGAATGAGCAGTTCTTC. Translating it yields CASSHRAGAGNEQFF.

This clonotype was recorded many times. A library prepared for alpha chains yielded this beta chain as an off-target read; its size is of little meaning. The rearrangement uses TRBV6-2 or TRBV6-3 and TRBJ1-6; 7 bases fit TRBD1. The CDR3 is made up of 14 amino acids. V was pared by 4 bases and J by 10 bases, with 7 bases of the junction left unmatched. Germline lookup yields CDR1 MNHEY and CDR2 SVGEGT. Here the CDR3 DNA reads TGTGCCAGCAGTTCCAGACAGGGCCAATCACCCCTCCACTTT. This translates into CASSSRQGQSPLHF.

A few counts support this clonotype. A library prepared for alpha chains yielded this beta chain as an off-target read; its size is of little meaning. V and J are TRBV5-6 and TRBJ2-7; TRBD2 matches 7 bases. The germline CDR1 and CDR2 sequences are SGHDT and YYEEEE. The CDR3 loop spans 16 amino acids. With V trimmed by 0 bases and J by 7 bases, 13 bases remained unmatched. The CDR3 DNA is TGTGCCAGCAGCTTGGCCAGAGGCGCGGGGGAGTGGGAGCAGTACTTC. Protein sequence: CASSLARGAGEWEQYF.

With regard to this clonotype: This beta chain is an off-target read within a library intended for alpha chains, so its frequency means little. The chain is built from TRBV15 and TRBJ1-3; D may be TRBD1 (5 bases). Germline CDR1 reads LNHNV; CDR2 reads YYDKDF (reference sequence). The CDR3 runs to 14 residues. V lost 3 bases to trimming and J lost 0 bases, with 6 bases between them. The CDR3 DNA sequence: TGTGCCACCAGCAGGGACATCTCTGGAAACACCATATATTTT. This sequence encodes CATSRDISGNTIYF.

In this sample, this clonotype is medium-sized. For a library built for alpha chains, this beta chain is a stray read; little rests on its size. The gene calls are TRBV20-1 and TRBJ2-3; D may be TRBD2 (5 bases). The CDR3 sequence is 13 residues long. Germline V gives CDR1 DFQATT, CDR2 SNEGSKA (reference sequence). V shed 5 bases and J shed 1 base, with 10 bases lying between them. CDR3 nucleotides: TGCAGTGCTTTGACTATTGGCACAGATACGCAGTATTTT. It specifies CSALTIGTDTQYF.

This clonotype turned up a few times. This beta chain appears as a stray read in a library generated for alpha chains; its size is not informative. The chain carries TRBV7-2 and TRBJ2-7, with D perhaps TRBD2 (5 bases). The CDR3 sequence is 14 residues long. Trimming stripped 0 bases from V and 5 bases from J, with 11 bases between. The germline CDR1 and CDR2 sequences are SGHTA and FQGNSA. The CDR3 sequence is CASSLAGALDEQYF. The CDR3 coding sequence is TGTGCCAGCAGCTTAGCGGGAGCGCTGGACGAGCAGTACTTC.

This clonotype was seen ten or more times. This beta chain came through as a stray read in a library set up for alpha chains, and its size says little. The genes are TRBV20-1 and TRBJ2-3, with D perhaps assigned TRBD1 or TRBD2 (5 bases each). Germline V gene sequence: CDR1 DFQATT, CDR2 SNEGSKA (reference sequence). The CDR3 is 13 residues long. The V end was cut by 5 bases, the J end by 1 base, with 10 bases between. This CDR3 is CSAPRDRTDTQYF. Written as DNA, the CDR3 is TGCAGTGCTCCCCGGGACCGCACAGATACGCAGTATTTT.

This clonotype occurred many times. Within a library made for alpha chains, this beta chain is off target, and its count is uninformative. This chain connects TRBV20-1 to TRBJ1-6, with TRBD1 matching over 7 bases. J lost 7 bases, V lost 2 bases, and 8 bases had no gene match. The germline V gene has CDR1 DFQATT and CDR2 SNEGSKA (reference sequence). The CDR3 is 15 residues long. The CDR3 nucleotides read TGCAGTGCTAGATTCGAGGGGGCGCAGAATTCACCCCTCCACTTT. Its translation is CSARFEGAQNSPLHF.

This clonotype showed up many times. Since it is a stray read in a library aimed at alpha chains, this beta chain has a size that is not meaningful. CDR3 coding DNA: TGTGCCAGCAGCCAAGTCCACTTATACGAGCAGTACTTC. It encodes CASSQVHLYEQYF. The chain links TRBV14 to TRBJ2-7; D unresolved. This CDR3 is built from 13 residues. The V gene's germline CDR1 is SGHDN and CDR2 FVKESK. The germline V and J ends were trimmed by 1 base and 4 bases, with 8 bases remaining between them.

This clonotype showed up many times. Since it is a stray read in a library aimed at alpha chains, this beta chain has a size that is not meaningful. V gene TRBV4-3 combines with J gene TRBJ2-7, with TRBD1 identical over 8 bases. Germline trimming cut 1 base from V and 7 bases from J; bases unmatched to any gene: 9. Germline CDR1 reads LGHNA; CDR2 reads YSLEER. This CDR3 has 15 residues. The CDR3 here is CASSQGTQGAQEQYF. As DNA, the CDR3 is TGCGCCAGCAGCCAAGGGACCCAGGGGGCGCAGGAGCAGTACTTC.

This clonotype was seen at least ten times. This beta chain is off target for a library built for alpha chains, so its abundance means little. This chain links TRBV30 with TRBJ1-6, with D hard to call. Trimming left V 4 bases short and J 7 bases short, with 11 bases between. The CDR3 has 13 amino acids. From germline, CDR1 is GTSNPN and CDR2 SVGIG (reference sequence). In DNA form, the CDR3 reads TGTGCCTGGAAGGAGACACCCAATTCACCCCTCCACTTT. Translating gives CAWKETPNSPLHF.

This clonotype was recorded a few times. Since it is a stray read in a library aimed at alpha chains, this beta chain has a size that is not meaningful. This rearrangement joins TRBV19 to TRBJ2-5; no clear D. V was cut by 1 base and J by 5 bases, with 8 bases left in between. The germline gives CDR1 LNHDA, CDR2 SQIVND (reference sequence). CDR3 size: 13 residues. The CDR3, as DNA: TGTGCCAGTAGTATAGGGGTGGGCGAGACCCAGTACTTC. Translation gives CASSIGVGETQYF.

This clonotype occurred many times. For a library built for alpha chains, this beta chain is a stray read; little rests on its size. The J gene is TRBJ2-1, the V gene TRBV20-1; D gene ambiguous. The CDR3 contains 10 residues. Germline V gene data show CDR1 as DFQATT and CDR2 as SNEGSKA (reference sequence). V gave up 7 bases and J gave up 7 bases, with 8 bases separating them. CDR3 region: CSGRRNEQFF. CDR3 nucleotides: TGCAGTGGGCGAAGGAATGAGCAGTTCTTC.

This clonotype was counted at least ten times. This beta chain represents an off-target read in a library built for alpha chains; its size is of limited meaning. DNA for the CDR3: TGTGCCAGCAGTAGGGACACCCAAGAGACCCAGTACTTC. Amino acids: CASSRDTQETQYF. The genes are TRBV2 and TRBJ2-5; D is possibly TRBD1 (6 bases). This CDR3 comprises 13 residues. V was pared by 5 bases and J by 1 base, with 8 bases between. Per germline, CDR1 SNHLY and CDR2 FYNNEI.

This clonotype was seen at least ten times. Being off target in a library aimed at alpha chains, this beta chain has a size of little meaning. V and J are TRBV20-1 and TRBJ2-3; D might be TRBD1 or TRBD2, each matching 5 bases. Germline V gene data show CDR1 as DFQATT and CDR2 as SNEGSKA (reference sequence). The CDR3 is made up of 14 amino acids. V lost 3 bases and J 0 bases, leaving 10 bases between the germline ends. The CDR3 sequence: CSARRGSSTDTQYF. The CDR3 DNA reads as TGCAGTGCTAGGAGGGGATCTAGCACAGATACGCAGTATTTT.

Relative to its sample, this clonotype is medium-sized. Because this beta chain is a stray read in a library intended to capture alpha chains, its abundance should not be given much weight. CDR3 sequence reads: CASSVGLEPYNEQFF. CDR3 DNA sequence: TGTGCCAGCAGCGTAGGTCTAGAGCCCTACAATGAGCAGTTCTTC. The gene calls are TRBV9 and TRBJ2-1; no clear D. CDR1 is SGDLS, CDR2 YYNGEE, per germline. Trimming took 0 bases from V and 2 from J, leaving 9 bases between them. CDR3 length: 15 amino acids.

To note about this clonotype: This beta chain was picked up by a library intended for alpha chains and is off target, so its count carries little meaning. This rearrangement joins TRBV9 to TRBJ2-2; D unresolved. From germline, CDR1 is SGDLS and CDR2 YYNGEE. V was trimmed by 3 bases and J by 4 bases, leaving 7 bases between them. The CDR3 runs 13 residues. The CDR3 protein is CASSDGLTGELFF. DNA of the CDR3: TGTGCCAGCAGCGACGGCCTCACCGGGGAGCTGTTTTTT. Using reference TRBV9 and TRBJ2-2 for the parts outside the CDR3, the full variable domain is DSGVTQTPKHLITATGQRVTLRCSPRSGDLSVYWYQQSLDQGLQFLIQYYNGEERAKGNILERFSAQQFPDLHSELNLSSLELGDSALYFCASSDGLTGELFFGEGSRLTVL.

This clonotype showed up just a few times. The library was designed around alpha chains, so this beta chain is a stray read whose abundance carries little weight. The rearrangement joins TRBV6-2 or TRBV6-3 to TRBJ2-2; possible D gene TRBD2, 6 bases. The V end was cut by 10 bases, the J end by 6 bases, with 12 bases between. Germline V gene sequence: CDR1 MNHEY, CDR2 SVGEGT. The CDR3 is 12 amino acids. The CDR3 DNA is TGTGCCAACAGGCCGGGGGCCGGGGAGCTGTTTTTT. Translation gives CANRPGAGELFF.

This clonotype was seen many times. Since it is a stray read in a library aimed at alpha chains, this beta chain has a size that is not meaningful. This chain uses TRBV20-1 with TRBJ2-1; TRBD2 matches 12 bases. The CDR3 extends over 14 amino acids. Germline V gives CDR1 DFQATT, CDR2 SNEGSKA (reference sequence). V trimming: 2 bases; J trimming: 8 bases; junction bases outside the gene matches: 4. The CDR3 here is CSARSSGGAHEQFF. Written as DNA, the CDR3 is TGCAGTGCTAGATCTAGCGGGGGGGCCCATGAGCAGTTCTTC.

In this sample, this clonotype turned up many times. This beta chain represents an off-target read in a library built for alpha chains; its size is of limited meaning. The chain recombines TRBV6-6 with TRBJ2-5; D not certain. Germline loops: CDR1 MNHNY, CDR2 SVGAGI (reference sequence). The CDR3 totals 14 residues. The V and J ends lost 5 bases and 1 base respectively, with 11 bases between them. The CDR3 protein is CASSGRAPQETQYF. Written as DNA, the CDR3 is TGTGCCAGCAGTGGTAGGGCCCCCCAAGAGACCCAGTACTTC.

This clonotype appeared many times. The library was prepared for alpha chains; this beta chain is a stray read, so its frequency means little. This rearrangement joins TRBV14 to TRBJ2-1, with 11 bases identical to TRBD2. The ends lost 0 bases at V and 5 bases at J; junction bases unmatched: 9. Per the germline V gene, CDR1 is SGHDN and CDR2 is FVKESK. This CDR3 spans 18 amino acids. CDR3 sequence: CASSQEPLLAGVDNEQFF. In DNA, the CDR3 is TGTGCCAGCAGCCAAGAACCTCTACTAGCGGGAGTGGACAATGAGCAGTTCTTC.

This clonotype was seen at least ten times. This beta chain is an off-target read within a library intended for alpha chains, so its frequency means little. This rearrangement joins TRBV27 to TRBJ2-7; 8 nucleotides agree with TRBD1. The V segment lost 8 bases and the J segment 3 bases; nucleotides outside the gene matches: 6. The CDR3 totals 13 residues. The germline CDR1 and CDR2 sequences are MNHEY and SMNVEV (reference sequence). For the CDR3, the DNA is TGTGCCAGCCGTAGACAGGGGAGCTACGAGCAGTACTTC. Protein product: CASRRQGSYEQYF.

This clonotype came up many times. This beta chain appears as a stray read in a library generated for alpha chains; its size is not informative. The rearrangement joins TRBV9 to TRBJ2-1; no firm D call. Germline CDR1 reads SGDLS; CDR2 reads YYNGEE. The CDR3 runs 19 residues. Trimming removed 0 bases at V and 0 bases at J, with 19 bases between. In nucleotides, the CDR3 is TGTGCCAGCAGCGTAGACGATGGTAACCTCCAGAGCTCCTACAATGAGCAGTTCTTC. Its protein is CASSVDDGNLQSSYNEQFF.

This clonotype was recorded at least ten times. This beta chain is an off-target read within a library intended for alpha chains, so its frequency means little. The gene calls are TRBV30 and TRBJ1-5; D call uncertain. V shed 5 bases and J shed 1 base, with 6 bases lying between them. CDR1 and CDR2 from the germline V gene are GTSNPN and SVGIG (reference sequence). The CDR3 consists of 12 residues. The CDR3 is CAWGDSNQPQHF. The CDR3 DNA follows: TGTGCCTGGGGTGACAGCAATCAGCCCCAGCATTTT.

This clonotype was observed many times. This beta chain was picked up by a library intended for alpha chains and is off target, so its count carries little meaning. The rearrangement links TRBV5-4 to TRBJ1-3; D might be TRBD1 (5 bases). This CDR3 is built from 15 residues. Trimming removed 3 bases from V and 0 bases from J, with 10 bases in between. The germline V gene has CDR1 SGHNT and CDR2 YYREEE (reference sequence). DNA of the CDR3: TGTGCCAGCAGCTCAGACGGGGGCTCTGGAAACACCATATATTTT. Translating gives CASSSDGGSGNTIYF.

This clonotype was counted ten times or more. Since it is a stray read in a library aimed at alpha chains, this beta chain has a size that is not meaningful. This chain connects TRBV29-1 to TRBJ2-5; 9 bases agree with TRBD2. The CDR3 spans 14 residues. The germline gives CDR1 SQVTM, CDR2 ANQGSEA. Losses at the gene ends were 3 bases for V and 2 bases for J; bases not matched to a gene: 4. In DNA form, the CDR3 reads TGCAGCGTTGAGGGACTAGCTCCTCAAGAGACCCAGTACTTC. Translated, it gives CSVEGLAPQETQYF.